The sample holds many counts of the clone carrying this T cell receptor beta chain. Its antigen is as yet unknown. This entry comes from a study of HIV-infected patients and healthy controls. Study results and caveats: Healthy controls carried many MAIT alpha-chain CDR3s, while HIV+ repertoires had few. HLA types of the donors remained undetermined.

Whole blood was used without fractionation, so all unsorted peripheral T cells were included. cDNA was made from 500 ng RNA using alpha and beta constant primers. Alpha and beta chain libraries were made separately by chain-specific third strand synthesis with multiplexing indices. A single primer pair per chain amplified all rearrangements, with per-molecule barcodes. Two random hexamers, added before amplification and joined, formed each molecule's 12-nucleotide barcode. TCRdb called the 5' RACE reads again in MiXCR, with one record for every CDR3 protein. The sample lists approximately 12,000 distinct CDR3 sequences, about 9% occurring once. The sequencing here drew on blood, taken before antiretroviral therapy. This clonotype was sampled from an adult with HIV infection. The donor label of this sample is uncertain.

The CDR3 nucleotides are TGTGCCAGCTCAACAGGGCAGAATCAGCCCCAGCATTTT. This codes for CASSTGQNQPQHF. This chain links TRBV18 with TRBJ1-5; a weak D match, TRBD1 (6 bases). Germline CDR1 is KGHSH and CDR2 is LQKENI. The CDR3 totals 13 residues. Trimming removed 5 bases from V and 4 bases from J, with 9 bases in between.